This T cell receptor (beta chain) was recorded in a study of tumor-infiltrating lymphocytes in primary liver carcinoma (dated by TCRdb to the late 2010s). As for the study more broadly: The five patients, three men and two women aged 30 to 69 years, had hepatocellular carcinoma (four) or combined HCC and intrahepatic cholangiocarcinoma (one). Tumors of the five patients were stage T1-T3 N0M0 with maximum diameters of roughly 4.2 to 10 cm. Each sample produced roughly 3.65 to 8 million productive TCRbeta reads, and read depth showed no significant difference between tissue types. TCRbeta repertoire sequencing, expression microarrays and whole-exome sequencing were combined in the study across five regions of each liver tumor, with adjacent normal tissue and blood also included. A total of 35 specimens from 5 patients underwent TCRbeta repertoire sequencing, comprising around 25 tumor regions, 5 adjacent noncancerous liver tissues and 5 peripheral blood samples. To link TCRbeta repertoire diversity to the local molecular phenotype, the roughly 24 tumor region samples were profiled with Agilent mRNA microarrays. Repertoires from technical replicates were highly reproducible, with mean shared-clone rates roughly 0.87 and correlation coefficients above 0.95. Overall study results and their limits: Because the samples were bulk and unsorted, CD4+ and CD8+ T cell repertoires could not be compared. Only the TCR beta chain was sequenced, so true repertoire diversity is likely underestimated because unpaired alpha chains were not captured. Pairs of tumor regions showed greater repertoire overlap (mean roughly 35%) than tumor-adjacent pairs (approximately 17%) or tumor-blood pairs (about 14%), which is consistent with antigen-driven expansion. The top 250 clones accounted for a significantly greater share of the repertoire in tumors than in blood (p = 0.039). Only about 7.5-24% of top clones were present in all five regions of a tumor, suggesting spatial heterogeneity of tumor-infiltrating T cells. Only 4 to 6 patients were included in the study, and the authors note that the findings should be validated in a larger study.

A constant-region primer and ProtoScript II reverse transcriptase were used to reverse-transcribe TCRbeta-specific cDNA from roughly 0.55 ug total RNA. Three nested multiplex PCR rounds, following a slightly modified ARM-PCR procedure, were used to build the TCRbeta libraries. Multiplex TRBV1-TRBV30 forward primers and a Cbeta reverse primer were used in the first two PCR rounds, each of which was run for approximately 9 cycles. Sample barcodes and Illumina adapters were added in a final 25-cycle PCR using Deep VentR polymerase. Before sequencing, amplicons of 200-500 bp were purified from gel using a QIAquick gel extraction kit. The TCRbeta amplicons were sequenced with 250-bp paired-end reads on an Illumina HiSeq 2500. From the authors' description of their analysis: Reads were quality-trimmed with Trimmomatic v0.33, and paired reads were merged with FLASH v1.2.11 to recover full CDR3 sequences. MiGEC v1.2.1b assigned V, D and J germline segments to the rearranged TCRbeta sequences. Clonotype statistics and Shannon-Wiener diversity indices were calculated with VDJtools v1.0.0. To reduce sampling bias, subsequent analyses other than the diversity analysis used only the 250 most abundant clonotypes in each sample. TCRdb reran the public reads through fastp at Q25 and MiXCR, keeping productive beta chains. CDR3 protein duplicates are merged, each entry listing the most common genes and DNA. The V and J calls shown here were made by TCRdb, not taken from the authors' results. The sample records about 20,000 distinct CDR3 sequences, approximately 70% of which are singletons. The leading ten clones occupy roughly 43% of the sample.

Details on this clonotype: This clone's antigen is unknown. Compared with germline, one end of the junction differs, possibly owing to a read error.

Total RNA and DNA were co-extracted from around 18-30 mg of bulk tissue with the AllPrep DNA/RNA mini kit, without cell sorting. Between November 2015 and 2016, 4 or 5 patients in China with histopathologically diagnosed primary liver carcinoma had surgical resection. At the time of sampling, the patients were treatment-naive and had chronic HBV infection. Five spatially separated regions were sampled from each tumor: the superior, inferior, left-lateral and right-lateral poles, plus the tumor centre. According to histology, viable tumor cells made up more than 80% of every tumor sample. Pieces of fresh tumor and adjacent tissue were cut in half, with one half kept in RNAlater at -80 degrees C and the other half sent for histology. Inclusive of the bounding cysteine and phenylalanine, the CDR3 is 17 residues long. Solely the CDR3 DNA is kept, with 51 bases framed from the first base. Per the germline V gene, SGHAT is the CDR1 and FQNNGV is the CDR2.

The clonotype was recovered from a man between 40 and 49 years old with primary liver carcinoma and hepatitis B virus infection. Specimen: liver tumor tissue from sampling region 1. Taken with the paper, the label for cell subset or site translates to: tumor region T1, superior pole. The chain is encoded by TRBV11-2 joined to TRBJ1-1; 6 matching bases give a weak D call of TRBD1. The nucleotides read TGTGTCAGCAGTTTAATGGGTACAGGGAAGTTAGTCTGTGAAGCTCTCTTT. It translates as CVSSLMGTGKLVCEALF.